This is a list of T cell receptor beta chains from one sample in a study of breast tumors, draining lymph nodes, adjacent tissues. TCRdb passed the multiplex PCR reads through MiXCR, listing each CDR3 protein once. The table shows under 25,000 distinct CDR3 sequences, with 43% occurring only once. The sequencing input was breast tumor tissue. The receptors were gathered from a female donor with breast cancer. Some clones in this sample may be carry-over from other donors' samples. Both conserved end residues are part of each CDR3. The D gene is left open where the match is weak. Rows may omit the clone size; those that give it use once, few, many or a size class.

j_call v_call cdr3_length clone_size d_call cdr3_nt cdr3_aa
TRBJ2-7 TRBV5-5 12 . . TGTGCCAGCAGCCCGGACGTCGCCGAGCAGTACTTC CASSPDVAEQYF
TRBJ2-6 TRBV19 21 . TRBD1 TGTGCCAGTAGCCTACATGGACAGGGGAGAAGGTTAGGGCCTGGGGCCAACGTCCCGACTTTC CASSLHGQGRRLGPGANVPTF
TRBJ1-2 TRBV20-1 13 medium-sized . TGCAGTGCTCTGGACAAAATAAACTATGGCTACACCTTC CSALDKINYGYTF
TRBJ2-1 TRBV6-6 17 . TRBD2 TGTGCCGGCAGTTACCCGAGGACTAGCGGGGGCTCATATGAGCAGCTCTTC CAGSYPRTSGGSYEQLF
TRBJ1-2 TRBV4-1 15 . . TGCGCCAGCAGCCAAGATCTTGGGGCCTTCTATGGCTACACCTTC CASSQDLGAFYGYTF
TRBJ1-1 TRBV20-1 12 many TRBD1 TGCAGTGCTCGGGACAGGGAGAGAGAAGCTTTCTTT CSARDREREAFF
TRBJ1-4 TRBV5-1 13 many . TGCGCCAGCAAGAGGACACTTAATGAAAAACTGTTTTTT CASKRTLNEKLFF
TRBJ1-5 TRBV29-1 17 many . TGCAGCGTTGTTACCTCGGGTATAACCAGCGGGGATCAGCCCCAGCATTTT CSVVTSGITSGDQPQHF
TRBJ2-7 TRBV7-8 15 medium-sized . TGTGCCAGCAGCTCCTCCTCGGGCAGGACGTACGAGCAGTACTTC CASSSSSGRTYEQYF
TRBJ1-5 TRBV6-5 15 many . TGTGCCAGCAGTTACTCAGGGAATAGCAATCAGCCCCAGCATTTT CASSYSGNSNQPQHF
TRBJ1-6 TRBV29-1 12 . . TGCAGCGTTGGTGGGGGAAATTCACCCCTCCACTTT CSVGGGNSPLHF
TRBJ2-1 TRBV7-6 15 many TRBD1 TGTGCCAGCAGCCCCGGGACAGGGGGGGAAGGTGAGCAGTTCTTC CASSPGTGGEGEQFF
TRBJ1-6 TRBV19 13 many . TGTGCCAGTAGTATGGACCGGGGATCACCCCTCCACTTT CASSMDRGSPLHF
TRBJ2-2 TRBV7-2 17 once TRBD1 TGTGCCAGCAGCCGTCCACGGGGACAGGGAGGCACCGGGGAGCTGTTTTTT CASSRPRGQGGTGELFF
TRBJ1-5 TRBV6-6 22 . . . CASRQSDYGYTFGSGTSQPQHF
TRBJ2-1 TRBV19 12 many . TGTGCCAGTAGTATCGGGGACAATGAGCAGTTCTTC CASSIGDNEQFF
TRBJ2-2 TRBV6-5 14 many . TGTGCCAGCAGCTCGACAGCGAACACCGGGGAGCTGTTTTTT CASSSTANTGELFF
TRBJ1-6 TRBV10-3 15 . . TGTGCCAGCAGTGATTCCCAGGTCCCTAATTCGCCCCTCCACTTT CASSDSQVPNSPLHF
TRBJ1-3 TRBV30 16 . . TGTGCCTGGGCCCCCATGGGAGGCGAGTTTGGAAACACCATATATTTT CAWAPMGGEFGNTIYF
TRBJ2-1 TRBV5-6 11 many . TGTGCCAGCAGCCGAAACAATGAGCAGTTCTTC CASSRNNEQFF
TRBJ2-1 TRBV11-2 15 many . TGTGCCAGCACCCCTTGGTCCTCCGGGGGCGGGGAGCAGTTCTTC CASTPWSSGGGEQFF
TRBJ2-7 TRBV20-1 12 . TRBD2 TGCAGTGCCCTAGCGGGAGGGTACGAGCAGTACTTC CSALAGGYEQYF
TRBJ2-1 TRBV7-6 15 many . TGTGCCAGCGGTCCTGACAGGAGTGGGGATAATGAGCAGTTCTTC CASGPDRSGDNEQFF
TRBJ1-1 TRBV19 12 many TRBD1 TGTGCCAGTAGTATGGGGGACAGGCGAACTTTCTTT CASSMGDRRTFF
TRBJ2-4 TRBV19 14 many . TGTGCCAGTAGTATAGCGGGCGGGATGGACATTCAGTACTTC CASSIAGGMDIQYF
TRBJ1-4 TRBV7-9 14 . TRBD1 TGTGCCAGCAGCCTATCCAGGGGGGATGAAAAACTGTTTTTT CASSLSRGDEKLFF
TRBJ2-1 TRBV7-8 15 . TRBD2 TGTGCCAGCAGCTCTAGCGGGGGGGCCATCGATGAGCAGTTCTTC CASSSSGGAIDEQFF
TRBJ2-2 TRBV19 16 few TRBD2 TGTGCCAGTACCGCGACTAGCGGTTTAACACCCGGGGAGCTGTTTTTT CASTATSGLTPGELFF
TRBJ1-3 TRBV9 20 once TRBD1 TGTGCCAGCAGCGTAAACAGGGGGGGACAGGGGGCGAGGACTGGAAACACCATATATTTT CASSVNRGGQGARTGNTIYF
TRBJ1-3 TRBV20-1 16 few TRBD1 TGCAGTGCTACCTCTTTGACAGGGGGCTCTGGAAACACCATATATTTT CSATSLTGGSGNTIYF
TRBJ2-2 TRBV29-1 14 . TRBD1 TGCAGCGTTATGACAGGGGCCCACACCGGGGAGCTGTTTTTT CSVMTGAHTGELFF
TRBJ1-1 TRBV30 13 . . TGTGCCTGGAGTCCAGGGGTTGTCACTGAAGCTTTCTTT CAWSPGVVTEAFF
TRBJ2-7 TRBV29-1 10 once . TGCAGCGGGGGCGACTACGAGCAGTACTTC CSGGDYEQYF